This TCR beta chain was recorded in a study of T cell repertoires in cytomegalovirus infection. The overall study: Signatures in public TCR beta sequences pointed to both CMV infection and matching HLA type.

Remarks on this clonotype: Its specificity is not known.

MiXCR was run by TCRdb on the reads, yielding one entry per CDR3 protein. Of some 250,000 distinct CDR3 sequences listed, approximately 9% are singletons. Points from the study as a whole: Frequencies of public TCR beta families were cumulated, and this identified carriers of CMV plus the relevant HLA. What dominated the ex vivo response were HLA-C-restricted CMV-specific TCR beta clonotypes.

The CDR3 is 15 residues long. V was cut by 2 bases and J by 3 bases, with 11 bases left in between. The gene calls are TRBV23-1 and TRBJ1-3, with D possibly matching TRBD1 (5 bases). TRBV23-1 qualifies as an ORF whose function is uncertain. This clonotype was obtained from a human donor in good health (CMV status not recorded). Some clones in this sample may be carry-over from other donors' samples. The sequenced sample consisted of PBMCs. This CDR3 is CASSQPRGGGNTIYF. CDR3 sequence (DNA): TGCGCCAGCAGTCAACCGAGGGGTGGTGGAAACACCATATATTTT.